This TCR beta chain was captured in a study of cytomegalovirus exposure and HLA in healthy donors. Study-wide results and caveats: TCR beta sequences numbering about 17,000 were associated with HLA alleles at 0.05 false discovery rate in a later analysis. With further analysis later on, most CMV-associated TCR beta chains appeared HLA-restricted. Later analysis found that TCR beta chains associated with HLA were more clonally expanded than other, equally common chains.

The CDR3 is made up of 15 amino acids. V lost 5 bases and J lost 4, with 17 bases in between. Per the germline V gene, CDR1 is SGHTS and CDR2 is YDEGEE. A word on this clone: The target antigen is unknown.

PCR was performed using 60 Vbeta and 13 Jbeta primers. The repertoire was sequenced with immunoSEQ multiplex PCR; TCRdb's copy has only in-frame clones and lacks some. Among some 130,000 clones listed, approximately 80% were seen once. The genes are TRBV5-8 and TRBJ2-3, with D perhaps TRBD1 (6 bases). The clonotype comes from a young man in good health and CMV-seronegative. What was sequenced was PBMCs. CDR3 in DNA: TGTGCCAGCAGTCTTTACAGGGTCTCGGCAGATACGCAGTATTTT. Its translation is CASSLYRVSADTQYF.